This TCR beta chain came from a study of cytomegalovirus exposure and HLA in healthy donors. Notes on the study in general: TCR beta chain V- and J-gene trimming was linked, in a later analysis, to a missense variant in DCLRE1C.

The CDR3 extends over 14 amino acids. In germline, CDR1 is LGHNA, CDR2 YSLEER. V lost 0 bases to trimming and J lost 7 bases, with 9 bases between them. Primers for the PCR totalled 60 Vbeta and 13 Jbeta. Profiled with immunoSEQ multiplex PCR; TCRdb holds only in-frame clones, not every one. The sample records under 150,000 clones, approximately 79% being singletons. This clone has more than one count but fewer than ten. As yet, its antigen is unknown. This receptor was taken from a young man in good health and CMV-seronegative. This rearrangement joins TRBV4-3 to TRBJ1-4, with D perhaps matching TRBD1 (5 bases). Sequencing was done on a sample of PBMCs. CDR3 sequence: CASSQDSTVEKLFF. CDR3 DNA sequence: TGCGCCAGCAGCCAAGATTCGACAGTTGAAAAACTGTTTTTT.